The next 8 T cell receptor beta chains were all read from a single sample in a study of blood T cells in healthy people across ages. A second PCR of about 6 to 11 cycles used a sample-barcoded 5' primer and a J-beta primer mix. MiXCR, applied by TCRdb to the 5' RACE reads, yields one record per CDR3 protein. Of 780,000 or so distinct CDR3 sequences listed, less than 70% are singletons. The sequencing sample was made of blood. The receptor source for this set is a man older than 75 in good health.

On this clonotype: The junction and the germline gene differ at one end; a read error may be behind it. The chain recombines TRBV7-6 with TRBJ2-7; D may be TRBD2 (7 bases). Germline CDR1 and CDR2: SGHVS and FNYEAQ. The CDR3 extends over 12 amino acids. The CDR3 protein is CAGSGTTYEQYF. CDR3 in DNA: TGTGCCGGCAGCGGGACAACTTACGAGCAGTACTTC. The variable domain in full, completed from reference TRBV7-6 and TRBJ2-7, reads GAGVSQSPRYKVTKRGQDVALRCDPISGHVSLYWYRQALGQGPEFLTYFNYEAQQDKSGLPNDRFSAERPEGSISTLTIQRTEQRDSAMYRCAGSGTTYEQYFGPGTRLTVT.

Only one count was recorded for this clonotype. The chain combines TRBV4-1 with TRBJ2-1, with 9 bases that match TRBD2. CDR1 and CDR2 from the germline V gene are MGHRA and YSYEKL. There are 16 residues in the CDR3. J gave up 4 bases and V 2 bases, and 6 bases lay outside the gene matches. For the CDR3, the DNA is TGCGCCAGCAGCCAAATCGGGACTAGCTTGTACAATGAGCAGTTCTTC. As protein: CASSQIGTSLYNEQFF.

This clonotype was counted a few times. The CDR3 protein is CASSQPQGSSGHRYAYF. The CDR3 DNA sequence: TGCGCCAGCAGCCAACCACAGGGGAGCAGCGGGCACAGATACGCGTATTTT. The chain combines TRBV4-1 with TRBJ2-3, with D tentatively TRBD1 (7 bases). Trimming left V 2 bases short and J 14 bases short, with 29 bases between. The CDR3 is 17 amino acids. Germline CDR1 reads MGHRA; CDR2 reads YSYEKL.

Comments on this clonotype: The junction departs from germline at one end; a sequencing error may be responsible. CDR3 amino acids: CASRDSRHELYF. The CDR3 DNA reads as TGTGCCAGCAGAGACAGTAGGCACGAGCTGTACTTC. The chain employs TRBV2 and TRBJ2-7; D is possibly TRBD1 (5 bases). CDR1 is SNHLY and CDR2 is FYNNEI in the germline V gene. The length of the CDR3 is 12 residues.

The chain uses TRBV12-3 or TRBV12-4 and TRBJ1-6, with D unresolved. The CDR3 runs to 15 residues. The germline V and J ends were trimmed by 6 bases and 7 bases, with 16 bases remaining between them. DNA for the CDR3: TGTGCCAGCAGAACCACCAGCTATCTAAATTCACCCCTCCACTTT. This translates into CASRTTSYLNSPLHF.

The chain uses TRBV7-8 and TRBJ1-2; 9 nucleotides align to TRBD1. Germline V lookup: CDR1 SGHVS, CDR2 FQNEAQ. The CDR3 is 16 amino acids. V lost 6 bases, J lost 7 bases, and 15 bases stayed unmatched. The CDR3 sequence is CASRPARRTGVAGYTF. The CDR3 nucleotides read TGTGCCAGCAGGCCAGCACGTCGGACAGGGGTGGCTGGCTACACCTTC.

This clonotype was counted only a few times. The chain couples TRBV7-2 to TRBJ2-3, with 7 nucleotides matching TRBD2. The germline V gene encodes CDR1 SGHTA and CDR2 FQGNSA. With 1 base clipped from V and 3 bases from J, the junction kept 4 bases outside the gene matches. The CDR3 has 15 amino acids. For the CDR3, the DNA is TGTGCCAGCAGCTTAGGGGGGGGGGAGACAGATACGCAGTATTTT. Its translation is CASSLGGGETDTQYF.

The gene calls are TRBV9 and TRBJ2-1; D unresolved. The V and J ends lost 4 bases and 2 bases respectively, with 16 bases between them. Germline loops: CDR1 SGDLS, CDR2 YYNGEE. This CDR3 contains 16 residues. This chain's CDR3 is CASSPPSGTTYNEQFF. CDR3 coding DNA: TGTGCCAGCAGCCCCCCCTCAGGAACCACCTACAATGAGCAGTTCTTC.